These 27 T cell receptor beta chains were all obtained from the same sample, sequenced in a study of cytomegalovirus exposure and HLA in healthy donors (dated by TCRdb to about 2017). Library construction relied on the immunoSEQ multiplex PCR assay. For the multiplex PCR, a mixture combining 60 forward primers for TCR Vbeta segments and 13 reverse primers for TCR Jbeta segments was used. TCRdb's version of the immuneACCESS table is confined to in-frame rearrangements and falls short of the full clone set. An unresolved V gene accounts for under half of the shortfall where checked; the remainder is of unknown origin. In all, the sample holds some 150,000 clones, and 63% of those were seen once. Of the sample, roughly 7% is held by the ten largest clones. Input material: PBMCs. These receptors were obtained from a woman in her sixties in good health and CMV-seropositive.

The chain is built from TRBV5-1 and TRBJ2-5, with 10 bases lining up with TRBD2. Losses at the gene ends were 2 bases for V and 3 bases for J; bases not matched to a gene: 4. This CDR3 spans 15 amino acids. Germline lookup yields CDR1 SGHRS and CDR2 YFSETQ. CDR3 amino acids: CASSLATSGEETQYF. The CDR3 DNA is TGCGCCAGCAGCTTAGCTACTAGCGGGGAAGAGACCCAGTACTTC.

The rearrangement links TRBV9 to TRBJ1-1; tentative D call: TRBD1 (6 bases). This CDR3 region has 15 residues. CDR1 is SGDLS and CDR2 is YYNGEE in the germline V gene. V shed 0 bases and J shed 4 bases, with 13 bases lying between them. CDR3 in amino acids: CASSVDAQGSTEAFF. The CDR3, as DNA: TGTGCCAGCAGCGTAGATGCACAGGGCTCCACTGAAGCTTTCTTT.

J is TRBJ1-2 and V is TRBV10-3; a weak D match, TRBD1 (6 bases). Germline lookup yields CDR1 ENHRY and CDR2 SYGVKD. Deletions cut 3 bases from V and 0 bases from J, with 8 bases between. The CDR3 covers 14 residues. The CDR3 sequence: CAISDGQTNYGYTF. In DNA, the CDR3 is TGTGCCATCAGTGATGGACAGACTAACTATGGCTACACCTTC.

The chain links TRBV5-1 to TRBJ2-3; D is perhaps TRBD1 (7 bases). V shed 2 bases and J shed 2 bases, with 12 bases lying between them. CDR1 SGHRS and CDR2 YFSETQ come from the germline V gene. The length of the CDR3 is 15 residues. The CDR3 reads CASSFGRGDTDTQYF. Written as DNA, the CDR3 is TGCGCCAGCAGCTTCGGCAGGGGGGACACAGATACGCAGTATTTT.

The genes are TRBV7-3 and TRBJ2-7; 11 bases align to TRBD2. From germline, CDR1 is SGHTA and CDR2 FQGTGA. V shed 5 bases, J shed 6 bases, and the junction held 9 bases outside the gene matches. This CDR3 comprises 15 residues. The CDR3 here is CASSPQLAGVVEQYF. The DNA of the CDR3 is TGTGCCAGCAGCCCTCAACTAGCGGGAGTGGTCGAGCAGTACTTC. The variable domain in full, completed from reference TRBV7-3 and TRBJ2-7, reads GAGVSQTPSNKVTEKGKYVELRCDPISGHTALYWYRQSLGQGPEFLIYFQGTGAADDSGLPNDRFFAVRPEGSVSTLKIQRTERGDSAVYLCASSPQLAGVVEQYFGPGTRLTVT.

The chain employs TRBV9 and TRBJ1-1, with D tentatively TRBD1 (6 bases). The CDR3 runs 15 residues. The ends were cut back, 3 bases at V and 0 bases at J, with 12 bases in the middle. Germline V gene data show CDR1 as SGDLS and CDR2 as YYNGEE. The CDR3 DNA sequence: TGTGCCAGCAGCGCGGACACAGGGTTGAACACTGAAGCTTTCTTT. Translating gives CASSADTGLNTEAFF. Full variable domain (remainder filled in from reference TRBV9 and TRBJ1-1): DSGVTQTPKHLITATGQRVTLRCSPRSGDLSVYWYQQSLDQGLQFLIQYYNGEERAKGNILERFSAQQFPDLHSELNLSSLELGDSALYFCASSADTGLNTEAFFGQGTRLTVV.

The V call is TRBV4-3, the J call TRBJ2-7, with D unresolved. The CDR3 is made up of 15 amino acids. Per germline, CDR1 LGHNA and CDR2 YSLEER. V was shortened by 0 bases and J by 2 bases, with 11 bases between the two germline ends. Here the CDR3 DNA reads TGCGCCAGCAGCCAAGAAAGGCAGGTGGCCTACGAGCAGTACTTC. As protein: CASSQERQVAYEQYF.

The chain uses TRBV2 and TRBJ2-3, with a weak D call TRBD1 (6 bases). The CDR3 covers 15 residues. V shed 6 bases and J shed 1 base, with 14 bases lying between them. Germline V gene sequence: CDR1 SNHLY, CDR2 FYNNEI. The CDR3 loop is CASSLQGLGTDTQYF. Here the CDR3 DNA reads TGTGCCAGCAGCCTCCAGGGGCTCGGCACAGATACGCAGTATTTT. The full variable domain, completed using reference TRBV2 and TRBJ2-3, is EPEVTQTPSHQVTQMGQEVILRCVPISNHLYFYWYRQILGQKVEFLVSFYNNEISEKSEIFDDQFSVERPDGSNFTLKIRSTKLEDSAMYFCASSLQGLGTDTQYFGPGTRLTVL.

This sequence joins TRBV11-2 and TRBJ1-2, with TRBD1 matching over 7 bases. CDR3 length: 12 amino acids. V shed 8 bases and J 4 bases; nucleotides not matched to a gene: 4. The germline CDR1 and CDR2 sequences are SGHAT and FQNNGV. The DNA of the CDR3 is TGTGCCAGCGGGGGACAGTTCTATGGCTACACCTTC. As protein: CASGGQFYGYTF.

The chain carries TRBV28 and TRBJ1-2, with D possibly matching TRBD1 (5 bases). This CDR3 is built from 14 residues. Trimming pared 10 bases from V and 2 bases from J, leaving 17 bases between. CDR1 MDHEN and CDR2 SYDVKM come from the germline V gene. This CDR3 is CATSSWTPNYGYTF. The CDR3 nucleotides are TGTGCCACTTCGAGCTGGACACCCAACTATGGCTACACCTTC.

A few counts support this clone. The V and J genes are TRBV7-3 and TRBJ2-2; 7 bases map to TRBD1. There are 14 residues in the CDR3. V lost 5 bases to trimming and J lost 6 bases; unmatched junction nucleotides: 6. Per the germline V gene, CDR1 is SGHTA and CDR2 is FQGTGA. CDR3 coding DNA: TGTGCCAGCAGCCCTGACAGGGCCTCCGGGGAGCTGTTTTTT. Translating it yields CASSPDRASGELFF. Complete variable domain (other parts from reference TRBV7-3 and TRBJ2-2): GAGVSQTPSNKVTEKGKYVELRCDPISGHTALYWYRQSLGQGPEFLIYFQGTGAADDSGLPNDRFFAVRPEGSVSTLKIQRTERGDSAVYLCASSPDRASGELFFGEGSRLTVL.

This sequence joins TRBV5-4 and TRBJ2-5; a possible D gene is TRBD2 (6 bases). This CDR3 contains 14 residues. Deletions cut 0 bases from V and 0 bases from J, with 6 bases between. CDR1 is SGHNT, CDR2 YYREEE, per germline (reference sequence). CDR3 amino acids: CASSLGLDQETQYF. CDR3 bases: TGTGCCAGCAGCTTGGGACTAGACCAAGAGACCCAGTACTTC. The full variable domain, rest sourced from reference TRBV5-4 and TRBJ2-5, is ETGVTQSPTHLIKTRGQQVTLRCSSQSGHNTVSWYQQALGQGPQFIFQYYREEENGRGNFPPRFSGLQFPNYSSELNVNALELDDSALYLCASSLGLDQETQYFGPGTRLLVL.

The genes are TRBV18 and TRBJ2-7, with 7 positions matching TRBD2. The CDR3 is 13 amino acids. With 5 bases clipped from V and 6 bases from J, the junction kept 7 bases outside the gene matches. Germline V gene lookup returns CDR1 KGHSH and CDR2 LQKENI. The DNA of the CDR3 is TGTGCCAGCTCAAGGGCGGGAGAGGGCGAGCAGTACTTC. This gives the protein CASSRAGEGEQYF.

This chain joins TRBV27 and TRBJ2-3; possible D gene TRBD1, 5 bases. Germline CDR1 is MNHEY and CDR2 is SMNVEV (reference sequence). Trimming shortened V by 5 bases and J by 1 base, and 7 bases separated the two germline ends. This CDR3 has 13 amino acids. For the CDR3, the DNA is TGTGCCAGCAGTCCCAGGGGCACAGATACGCAGTATTTT. Translation: CASSPRGTDTQYF.

The rearrangement links TRBV19 to TRBJ1-2; D is perhaps TRBD1 (5 bases). Trimming left V 6 bases short and J 1 base short, with 15 bases between. CDR3 length: 15 amino acids. Germline V gene lookup returns CDR1 LNHDA and CDR2 SQIVND (reference sequence). This CDR3 reads CASSVQDIRNYGYTF. The DNA of the CDR3 is TGTGCCAGTAGCGTTCAGGACATTCGTAACTATGGCTACACCTTC. Based on the CDR3 plus reference TRBV19 and TRBJ1-2, the full variable domain is DGGITQSPKYLFRKEGQNVTLSCEQNLNHDAMYWYRQDPGQGLRLIYYSQIVNDFQKGDIAEGYSVSREKKESFPLTVTSAQKNPTAFYLCASSVQDIRNYGYTFGSGTRLTVV.

The chain has TRBV5-4 and TRBJ1-1; D is unclear. Germline CDR1 is SGHNT and CDR2 is YYREEE (reference sequence). The CDR3 runs 12 residues. Trimming stripped 0 bases from V and 8 bases from J, with 8 bases between. CDR3 sequence reads: CASSLGGVEAFF. The CDR3 region has the DNA TGTGCCAGCAGCTTGGGTGGAGTAGAAGCTTTCTTT.

V usage is TRBV11-1 and J usage is TRBJ2-7; 9 positions agree with TRBD1. The CDR3 runs to 14 residues. V trimming: 5 bases; J trimming: 2 bases; junction bases outside the gene matches: 4. Germline CDR1 reads SGHAT; CDR2 reads FQDESV (reference sequence). This CDR3 reads CASSKGQGTYEQYF. CDR3 coding DNA: TGTGCCAGCAGCAAGGGACAGGGAACCTACGAGCAGTACTTC.

This clone was detected a few times. The chain has TRBV27 and TRBJ1-5; D possibly corresponds to TRBD1 (6 bases). This CDR3 spans 17 amino acids. The V gene lost 6 bases and the J gene lost 0 bases, with 18 bases spanning the gap. Looked up from germline, CDR1 is MNHEY and CDR2 is SMNVEV (reference sequence). CDR3 sequence: CASRLLGSGDSNQPQHF. CDR3 nucleotides: TGTGCCAGCAGATTGCTGGGGTCAGGGGATAGCAATCAGCCCCAGCATTTT.

CDR3 DNA sequence: TGTGCCAGCAGCGCCACAGCCTTGAACACTGAAGCTTTCTTT. Translating gives CASSATALNTEAFF. The chain uses TRBV7-2 and TRBJ1-1; no clear D. This CDR3 region has 14 residues. V was cut by 5 bases and J by 0 bases, with 10 bases left in between. Germline loops: CDR1 SGHTA, CDR2 FQGNSA.

This clone was seen a handful of times. The chain uses TRBV28 and TRBJ2-7; TRBD2 matches 8 bases. This CDR3 is 14 amino acids long. With 5 bases clipped from V and 3 bases from J, the junction kept 6 bases outside the gene matches. CDR1 and CDR2 from the germline V gene are MDHEN and SYDVKM. The CDR3 region is CASSPLAGLYEQYF. The CDR3 DNA reads as TGTGCCAGCAGTCCCCTAGCGGGTCTCTACGAGCAGTACTTC.

The chain carries TRBV11-1 and TRBJ2-1; D is perhaps TRBD1 (7 bases). V lost 4 bases and J 0 bases, leaving 13 bases between the germline ends. Germline CDR1 is SGHAT and CDR2 is FQDESV (reference sequence). The CDR3 spans 16 residues. For the CDR3, the DNA is TGTGCCAGCAGCTCGTGGGGGGACAGCTCCTACAATGAGCAGTTCTTC. Its translation: CASSSWGDSSYNEQFF.

This clone was counted only a few times. V is TRBV9 and J is TRBJ2-1, with D tentatively TRBD2 (6 bases). CDR1 and CDR2 (germline): SGDLS, YYNGEE. Trimming cost V 6 bases and J 3 bases, with 19 bases left between them. The CDR3 totals 16 residues. The CDR3 bases are TGTGCCAGCACTGCGGGATCTCAACCTTACTACAATGAGCAGTTCTTC. Amino acids: CASTAGSQPYYNEQFF.

This chain links TRBV6-1 with TRBJ1-6; maybe TRBD1 (5 bases). The ends were cut back, 7 bases at V and 8 bases at J, with 15 bases in the middle. This CDR3 comprises 14 residues. CDR1 MNHNS and CDR2 SASEGT come from the germline V gene. CDR3 region: CASNPRSGDSPLHF. The CDR3 nucleotides read TGTGCCAGCAACCCCAGGTCGGGGGATTCACCCCTCCACTTT.

This clone was seen a handful of times. V gene TRBV7-2 combines with J gene TRBJ1-2, with D possibly being TRBD1 (5 bases). CDR3 length: 15 amino acids. The ends were cut back, 1 base at V and 6 bases at J, with 15 bases in the middle. Per the germline V gene, CDR1 is SGHTA and CDR2 is FQGNSA. The CDR3 spells CASSLVAGKVDGYTF. DNA of the CDR3: TGTGCCAGCAGCTTAGTAGCAGGGAAGGTGGATGGCTACACCTTC.

The chain carries TRBV9 and TRBJ2-1; 9 bases agree with TRBD2. CDR3 length: 16 amino acids. With V trimmed by 3 bases and J by 0 bases, 4 bases remained unmatched. CDR1 is SGDLS, CDR2 YYNGEE, per germline. The CDR3 sequence: CASSAGLAHSYNEQFF. CDR3 coding DNA: TGTGCCAGCAGCGCCGGACTAGCGCACTCCTACAATGAGCAGTTCTTC.

This CDR3 is CASSRSGSSSYEQYF. The CDR3 DNA reads TGTGCCAGCAGCCGCAGCGGGAGTAGCTCCTACGAGCAGTACTTC. The chain combines TRBV28 with TRBJ2-7; 8 bases fit TRBD2. The CDR3 consists of 15 residues. The V and J ends lost 6 bases and 0 bases, in that order; junction bases with no gene match: 7. In germline, CDR1 is MDHEN, CDR2 SYDVKM.

This clone was counted only a few times. The chain employs TRBV7-9 and TRBJ1-1, with a weak D call TRBD1 (5 bases). V shed 4 bases and J shed 1 base, with 16 bases lying between them. This CDR3 is built from 16 residues. Germline V gene sequence: CDR1 SEHNR, CDR2 FQNEAQ (reference sequence). CDR3 protein: CASSSNAGWSNTEAFF. For the CDR3, the DNA is TGTGCCAGCAGCTCAAACGCAGGGTGGTCGAACACTGAAGCTTTCTTT.